This T cell receptor beta chain is drawn from a study of CD8 T cells in Susac syndrome. The CDR3 totals 16 residues. The V and J ends lost 6 bases and 1 base respectively, with 16 bases between them. The germline V gene encodes CDR1 LNHDA and CDR2 SQIVND (reference sequence). TEMRA cells underwent FACS enrichment and CD8+ and CD4+ T cells underwent negative isolation. Random-hexamer reverse transcription was applied to 0.5 to 1 ug RNA. Multiplex PCR with immunoSEQ amplified the TCR beta CDR3 across 54 Vbeta and 13 Jbeta. TCRdb passed the immunoSEQ multiplex PCR reads through MiXCR, listing each CDR3 protein once. The data show about 300,000 distinct CDR3 sequences, about 89% seen once.

The TCR was taken from a human donor with multiple sclerosis. The rearrangement joins TRBV19 to TRBJ1-5; a possible D gene is TRBD1 (5 bases). The sample taken for sequencing was CD8+ T cells from PBMCs. CDR3 region: CASSLSGGRSNQPQHF. CDR3 bases: TGTGCCAGTAGCCTATCCGGGGGACGGAGCAATCAGCCCCAGCATTTT.